This T cell receptor beta chain was sequenced during a study of blood T cell repertoires in COVID-19. Study overall: In each case, the material was cDNA or gDNA derived from T cells, B-cell-depleted T cells, or PBMCs.

In the authors' workflow: Reference gene primer amplification in the assay estimated nucleated cell counts. TCRdb's copy holds only in-frame clones and misses some; the assay was immunoSEQ multiplex PCR. V and J calls and clone size come straight from that table; D and trimming were deduced from the DNA. The table lists roughly 200,000 clones, around nine tenths of them singletons. The germline gives CDR1 SNHLY, CDR2 FYNNEI. V dropped 7 bases and J dropped 7 bases, with 17 bases sitting between them. The CDR3 runs 15 residues. The chain uses TRBV2 and TRBJ1-6, with D tentatively TRBD1 (5 bases). The receptor's source is a man aged 55 to 70 who had recovered from COVID-19. The sequenced material came from peripheral blood. The CDR3 is CASTEGAGGNSPLHF. CDR3 nucleotides: TGTGCCAGCACCGAGGGCGCCGGGGGGAATTCACCCCTCCACTTT. Full variable domain (outside the CDR3, taken from reference TRBV2 and TRBJ1-6): EPEVTQTPSHQVTQMGQEVILRCVPISNHLYFYWYRQILGQKVEFLVSFYNNEISEKSEIFDDQFSVERPDGSNFTLKIRSTKLEDSAMYFCASTEGAGGNSPLHFGNGTRLTVT.